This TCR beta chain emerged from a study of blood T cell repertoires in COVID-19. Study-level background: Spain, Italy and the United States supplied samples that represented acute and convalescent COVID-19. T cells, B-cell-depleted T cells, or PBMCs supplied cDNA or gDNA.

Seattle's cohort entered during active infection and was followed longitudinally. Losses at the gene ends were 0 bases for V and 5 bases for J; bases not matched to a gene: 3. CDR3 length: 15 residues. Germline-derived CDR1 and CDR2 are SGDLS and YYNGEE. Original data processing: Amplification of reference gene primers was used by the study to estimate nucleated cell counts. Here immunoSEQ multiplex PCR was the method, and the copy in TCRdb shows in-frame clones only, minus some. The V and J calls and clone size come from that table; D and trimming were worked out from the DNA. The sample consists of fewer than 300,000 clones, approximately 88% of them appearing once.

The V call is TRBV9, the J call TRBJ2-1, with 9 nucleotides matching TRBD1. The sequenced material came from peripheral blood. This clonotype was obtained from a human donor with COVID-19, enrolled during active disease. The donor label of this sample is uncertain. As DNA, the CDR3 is TGTGCCAGCAGCGTAGTGAGGACAGGGGACAATGAGCAGTTCTTC. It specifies CASSVVRTGDNEQFF. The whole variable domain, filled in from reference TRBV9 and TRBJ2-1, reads DSGVTQTPKHLITATGQRVTLRCSPRSGDLSVYWYQQSLDQGLQFLIQYYNGEERAKGNILERFSAQQFPDLHSELNLSSLELGDSALYFCASSVVRTGDNEQFFGPGTRLTVL.